Given below is one TCR beta chain in context. The data were obtained in a study of blood T cell repertoires in COVID-19. Whole-study context: Sites across the United States, Italy and Spain contributed samples from acute and convalescent COVID-19.

V was pared by 5 bases and J by 0 bases, with 12 bases between. Per germline, CDR1 SGHAT and CDR2 FQNNGV. CDR3 length: 15 amino acids. Some clones are missing from TCRdb's copy, which holds only in-frame ones; the method was immunoSEQ multiplex PCR. The sample holds roughly 350,000 clones; around 87% are singletons and the top ten take roughly 6%. This sequence was found in a woman between 45 and 60 years old with COVID-19, enrolled during active disease. The sample was peripheral blood. This chain links TRBV11-2 with TRBJ2-3; D possibly corresponds to TRBD2 (6 bases). CDR3 bases: TGTGCCAGCAGCCCAAAGGGGACTAGCACAGATACGCAGTATTTT. Amino acid sequence: CASSPKGTSTDTQYF.